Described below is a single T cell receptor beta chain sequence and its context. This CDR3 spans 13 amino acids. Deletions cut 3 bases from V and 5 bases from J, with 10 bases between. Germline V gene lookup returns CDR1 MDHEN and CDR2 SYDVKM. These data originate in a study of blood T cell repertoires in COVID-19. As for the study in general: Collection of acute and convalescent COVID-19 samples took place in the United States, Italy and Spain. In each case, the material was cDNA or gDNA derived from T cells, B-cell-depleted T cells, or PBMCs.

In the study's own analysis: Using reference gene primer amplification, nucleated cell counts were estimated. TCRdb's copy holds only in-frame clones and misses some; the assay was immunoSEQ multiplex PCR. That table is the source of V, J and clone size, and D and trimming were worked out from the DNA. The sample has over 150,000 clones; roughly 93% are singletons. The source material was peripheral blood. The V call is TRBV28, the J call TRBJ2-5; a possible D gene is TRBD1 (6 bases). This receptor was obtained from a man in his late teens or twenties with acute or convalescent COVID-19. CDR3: CASSFTGSETQYF. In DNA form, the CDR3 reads TGTGCCAGCAGTTTTACAGGGTCCGAGACCCAGTACTTC.